Presented here are 18 T cell receptor beta chains from one specimen sequenced in a study of cytomegalovirus exposure and HLA in healthy donors. Primers: 60 Vbeta forward and 13 Jbeta reverse. The method was immunoSEQ multiplex PCR; TCRdb's version includes in-frame clones alone and lacks a portion of them. This table lists about 40,000 clones. What was sequenced was PBMCs. The receptors here all came from a male donor in good health and CMV-seronegative.

In regard to this clone: A junction end diverges from the germline sequence, so it may reflect a read error. Other DNA variants within this sample encode the same CDR3. The chain is built from TRBV6-4 and TRBJ2-2, with 9 bases that match TRBD2. CDR1 and CDR2 (germline): MRHNA, SNTAGT. This CDR3 comprises 15 residues. DNA of the CDR3: TGCGCCAGCAGCGCTAGCGGGGCCAGTACCGGGGAGCTGTTTTTT. As protein: CASSASGASTGELFF.

The chain combines TRBV28 with TRBJ2-7; D is possibly TRBD2 (5 bases). Trimming removed 3 bases from V and 1 base from J, with 13 bases in between. Looked up from germline, CDR1 is MDHEN and CDR2 is SYDVKM. This CDR3 region has 15 residues. CDR3 sequence reads: CASSLFGGSSYEQYF. DNA of the CDR3: TGTGCCAGCAGTTTGTTTGGCGGGTCATCCTACGAGCAGTACTTC.

The J gene is TRBJ1-2, the V gene TRBV15; D may be TRBD1 (5 bases). Per the germline V gene, CDR1 is LNHNV and CDR2 is YYDKDF (reference sequence). The CDR3 length is 15 residues. The V end was cut by 0 bases, the J end by 4 bases, with 12 bases between. Written as DNA, the CDR3 is TGTGCCACCAGCAGAGATCGGGGGGAAAGCTATGGCTACACCTTC. Its translation: CATSRDRGESYGYTF.

The gene calls are TRBV14 and TRBJ1-4, with D unclear. The V gene lost 3 bases and the J gene lost 10 bases, with 24 bases spanning the gap. CDR1 is SGHDN and CDR2 is FVKESK in the germline V gene. This CDR3 comprises 17 residues. CDR3 in amino acids: CASSQTSRTQREGKLFF. DNA of the CDR3: TGTGCCAGCAGCCAGACTTCCCGGACCCAAAGGGAGGGAAAACTGTTTTTT.

The rearrangement joins TRBV19 to TRBJ1-6; D gene unclear. Trimming took 5 bases from V and 10 from J, leaving 12 bases between them. The CDR3 contains 13 residues. The germline CDR1 and CDR2 sequences are LNHDA and SQIVND (reference sequence). CDR3 sequence reads: CASSVRVESPLHF. CDR3 nucleotide sequence: TGTGCCAGTAGTGTACGGGTAGAATCACCCCTCCACTTT. Drawing the rest from reference TRBV19 and TRBJ1-6, the complete variable domain is DGGITQSPKYLFRKEGQNVTLSCEQNLNHDAMYWYRQDPGQGLRLIYYSQIVNDFQKGDIAEGYSVSREKKESFPLTVTSAQKNPTAFYLCASSVRVESPLHFGNGTRLTVT.

The V and J genes are TRBV15 and TRBJ2-4; 8 nucleotides agree with TRBD2. The CDR3 has 18 amino acids. Germline trimming cut 4 bases from V and 3 bases from J; bases unmatched to any gene: 14. Germline CDR1 LNHNV, CDR2 YYDKDF (reference sequence). The CDR3 bases are TGTGCCACCAGCAATCCAAGTCGGGGGGGAGAAGACAAAAACATTCAGTACTTC. Translated: CATSNPSRGGEDKNIQYF.

This chain links TRBV5-1 with TRBJ1-4; 10 bases match TRBD1. J was trimmed by 6 bases and V by 3 bases; bases with no gene match: 2. Germline V gene lookup returns CDR1 SGHRS and CDR2 YFSETQ. The CDR3 is 14 amino acids. CDR3 nucleotides: TGCGCCAGCAGCTCCGGGACAGGGGATGAAAAACTGTTTTTT. It translates to CASSSGTGDEKLFF.

The rearrangement links TRBV28 to TRBJ2-3, with D possibly being TRBD1 (6 bases). This CDR3 is 15 amino acids long. The germline CDR1 and CDR2 sequences are MDHEN and SYDVKM. With 5 bases removed from V and 5 bases from J, the gap between germline ends came to 17 bases. In DNA, the CDR3 is TGTGCCAGCAGTCGAAGGACAGAGGATCGAGATACGCAGTATTTT. Protein sequence: CASSRRTEDRDTQYF.

As concerns this clone: A read error may account for a junction end that differs from germline. This CDR3 is also generated by other DNA sequences in the sample. The rearrangement uses TRBV6-5 and TRBJ1-5; 8 positions match TRBD1. Germline loops: CDR1 MNHEY, CDR2 SVGAGI. The CDR3 covers 15 residues. The CDR3 DNA follows: TGCGCCAGCAGCCCAGACAGGGGATTTAATCAGCCCCAGCATTTT. Its protein is CASSPDRGFNQPQHF.

The rearrangement uses TRBV9 and TRBJ2-5; tentatively, D is TRBD2 (5 bases). Germline V gene data show CDR1 as SGDLS and CDR2 as YYNGEE. The CDR3 is 13 amino acids. The V end lost 3 bases, the J end lost 6 bases, and 12 bases lay between the germline ends. CDR3 region: CASSGGSNQTQYF. CDR3 bases: TGTGCCAGCAGCGGAGGGTCCAACCAGACCCAGTACTTC.

V usage is TRBV12-2 and J usage is TRBJ2-1; no DNA check was done on the table's D call, TRBD1. TRBV12-2 is assigned pseudogene status. The CDR3 extends over 13 amino acids. The CDR3 coding sequence is TGTGCAAGTCCAACAGGGGGATCGAATGAGCAGTTCTTC. This codes for CASPTGGSNEQFF.

The rearrangement joins TRBV6-5 to TRBJ2-3; possible D gene TRBD1, 5 bases. This CDR3 has 15 amino acids. Germline assignment: CDR1 MNHEY and CDR2 SVGAGI. Trimming took off 10 bases at V and 0 bases at J, with 17 bases between the two ends. The DNA for the CDR3 is TGTGCCACTAAGAGGACAAGATCTAGCACAGATACGCAGTATTTT. This gives the protein CATKRTRSSTDTQYF.

The genes are TRBV5-4 and TRBJ1-6; TRBD1 agrees at 11 bases. CDR3 length equals 16 residues. The germline gives CDR1 SGHNT, CDR2 YYREEE (reference sequence). V gave up 2 bases and J gave up 10 bases; unmatched junction bases: 8. Here the CDR3 reads CASSFPGTGGHSPLHF. In DNA, the CDR3 is TGTGCCAGCAGCTTTCCCGGGACAGGGGGTCACTCACCCCTCCACTTT.

The rearrangement joins TRBV4-2 to TRBJ1-2; possibly TRBD1 for D (5 bases). The germline CDR1 and CDR2 sequences are LGHNA and YNFKEQ. V was pared by 3 bases and J by 0 bases, with 17 bases between. The CDR3 totals 17 residues. In DNA, the CDR3 is TGTGCCAGCAGCCACGCCCCGGGGGGTCCAGCTAACTATGGCTACACCTTC. Protein sequence: CASSHAPGGPANYGYTF.

The chain employs TRBV9 and TRBJ2-7; D is possibly TRBD1 (5 bases). Germline CDR1 is SGDLS and CDR2 is YYNGEE. CDR3 length: 12 residues. The V gene lost 4 bases and the J gene lost 3 bases, with 8 bases spanning the gap. DNA of the CDR3: TGTGCCAGCAGCCCCGACAGCTACGAGCAGTACTTC. The encoded protein is CASSPDSYEQYF.

To note about this clone: One junction end disagrees with the germline gene, perhaps due to a read error. CDR3 protein: CASSFGDTEDFF. CDR3 in DNA: TGTGCCAGCAGCTTCGGGGACACTGAAGATTTCTTT. The rearrangement uses TRBV11-3 and TRBJ1-1, with D perhaps TRBD1 (6 bases). Germline values: CDR1 SGHNT, CDR2 YENEEA. This CDR3 contains 12 residues.

V is TRBV30 and J is TRBJ2-4; TRBD1 matches at 9 bases. V lost 0 bases, J lost 1 base, and 1 base stayed unmatched. CDR1 is GTSNPN and CDR2 is SVGIG in the germline V gene (reference sequence). The CDR3 consists of 15 residues. CDR3: CAWSVGQGAKNIQYF. CDR3 nucleotide sequence: TGTGCCTGGAGTGTAGGACAGGGGGCCAAAAACATTCAGTACTTC.

The genes are TRBV6-6 and TRBJ2-7; 9 bases align to TRBD1. CDR1 is MNHNY, CDR2 SVGAGI, per germline (reference sequence). V dropped 2 bases and J dropped 6; count of bases not matched to a gene: 5. The CDR3 is made up of 14 amino acids. In nucleotides, the CDR3 is TGTGCCAGCAGTTACCGGGACAGGGCCCGCGAGCAGTACTTC. It codes for CASSYRDRAREQYF.